The 20 T cell receptor beta chains listed next were all sequenced from one sample in a study of CD8 T cells in Susac syndrome. A quantity of roughly 0.5 to 1 ug RNA underwent reverse transcription using random hexamers. TCRdb re-called the immunoSEQ multiplex PCR reads through MiXCR, storing one row per CDR3 protein. The sample has fewer than 250,000 distinct CDR3 sequences; 80% to 95% are singletons. Sequenced: CD4+ T cells from PBMCs. Source of these receptors: a human donor in good health.

This rearrangement joins TRBV28 to TRBJ2-4; D call uncertain. In germline, CDR1 is MDHEN, CDR2 SYDVKM. V gave up 8 bases and J gave up 3 bases, with 11 bases separating them. The CDR3 loop spans 13 amino acids. This chain's CDR3 is CASPLVDKNIQYF. DNA of the CDR3: TGTGCCAGCCCCCTCGTCGACAAAAACATTCAGTACTTC.

The chain employs TRBV7-3 and TRBJ1-1; D is possibly TRBD1 (5 bases). In germline, CDR1 is SGHTA, CDR2 FQGTGA. Trimming removed 5 bases at V and 3 bases at J, with 13 bases between. The CDR3 is made up of 14 amino acids. The CDR3 reads CASSLIGGDTEAFF. The CDR3 region has the DNA TGTGCCAGCAGCCTAATCGGGGGGGACACTGAAGCTTTCTTT.

The rearrangement links TRBV29-1 to TRBJ2-1; D is unresolved. Germline V gene data show CDR1 as SQVTM and CDR2 as ANQGSEA. The CDR3 loop spans 10 amino acids. The ends were cut back, 4 bases at V and 8 bases at J, with 6 bases in the middle. CDR3 in amino acids: CSVGHYEQFF. The DNA for the CDR3 is TGCAGCGTTGGTCACTATGAGCAGTTCTTC.

This clonotype was observed a handful of times. The chain is built from TRBV7-2 and TRBJ2-3; D is undetermined. V was cut by 5 bases and J by 8 bases, with 8 bases left in between. From germline, CDR1 is SGHTA and CDR2 FQGNSA. The CDR3 is made up of 11 amino acids. The CDR3 DNA reads TGTGCCAGCAGCCTACCGGGTACGCAGTATTTT. Translation gives CASSLPGTQYF.

The chain has TRBV7-3 and TRBJ2-3; D is unresolved. The V gene lost 1 base and the J gene lost 0 bases, with 5 bases spanning the gap. In germline, CDR1 is SGHTA, CDR2 FQGTGA. The CDR3 contains 14 residues. CDR3 amino acids: CASSLSASTDTQYF. CDR3 in DNA: TGTGCCAGCAGCTTAAGCGCAAGCACAGATACGCAGTATTTT.

The chain employs TRBV29-1 and TRBJ1-2; no reliable D call. The ends were cut back, 3 bases at V and 0 bases at J, with 8 bases in the middle. The CDR3 totals 13 residues. CDR1 is SQVTM, CDR2 ANQGSEA, per germline. Here the CDR3 DNA reads TGCAGCGTTGAGCGAGGCGCTAACTATGGCTACACCTTC. The encoded protein is CSVERGANYGYTF.

The chain uses TRBV27 and TRBJ1-1; D might be TRBD1 (5 bases). Trimming took off 2 bases at V and 5 bases at J, with 12 bases between the two ends. Germline V gives CDR1 MNHEY, CDR2 SMNVEV (reference sequence). CDR3 length: 14 residues. CDR3 residues: CASSLRPGMTEAFF. CDR3 bases: TGTGCCAGCAGTTTACGCCCAGGGATGACTGAAGCTTTCTTT.

The chain carries TRBV3-1 and TRBJ1-6; D is possibly TRBD1 (6 bases). The V end was cut by 0 bases, the J end by 6 bases, with 15 bases between. Looked up from germline, CDR1 is LGHDT and CDR2 is YNNKEL (reference sequence). There are 17 residues in the CDR3. This CDR3 is CASSQEVGTGRNSPLHF. For the CDR3, the DNA is TGTGCCAGCAGCCAAGAAGTAGGAACAGGGCGTAATTCACCCCTCCACTTT.

The V and J genes are TRBV28 and TRBJ2-5, with D possibly being TRBD2 (6 bases). V gave up 5 bases and J gave up 7 bases, with 11 bases separating them. CDR1 is MDHEN and CDR2 is SYDVKM in the germline V gene. The CDR3 contains 12 residues. CDR3 sequence reads: CASSRGRGTQYF. CDR3 nucleotides: TGTGCCAGCAGTCGGGGGAGAGGGACCCAGTACTTC. The complete variable domain, with remaining parts taken from reference TRBV28 and TRBJ2-5, reads DVKVTQSSRYLVKRTGEKVFLECVQDMDHENMFWYRQDPGLGLRLIYFSYDVKMKEKGDIPEGYSVSREKKERFSLILESASTNQTSMYLCASSRGRGTQYFGPGTRLLVL.

This chain uses TRBV3-1 with TRBJ1-5; D is uncertain. Germline V gene data show CDR1 as LGHDT and CDR2 as YNNKEL (reference sequence). Trimming took off 6 bases at V and 11 bases at J, with 20 bases between the two ends. This CDR3 has 14 residues. The CDR3 spells CASSLRGGIKAQHF. CDR3 DNA sequence: TGTGCCAGCAGTCTTCGTGGTGGGATAAAGGCCCAGCATTTT.

The J gene is TRBJ1-6, the V gene TRBV20-1; D remains unclear. V was clipped by 3 bases and J by 9 bases, with 18 bases between them. This CDR3 region has 15 residues. CDR1 DFQATT and CDR2 SNEGSKA come from the germline V gene (reference sequence). The CDR3: CSASSREPGVSPLHF. For the CDR3, the DNA is TGCAGTGCTAGTAGCCGGGAGCCGGGTGTTTCACCCCTCCACTTT.

This chain uses TRBV15 with TRBJ2-3; D gene uncertain. Trimming stripped 8 bases from V and 2 bases from J, with 8 bases between. The CDR3 is 12 amino acids. Germline CDR1 reads LNHNV; CDR2 reads YYDKDF (reference sequence). In nucleotides, the CDR3 is TGTGCCACCGTGGGTAACACAGATACGCAGTATTTT. This gives the protein CATVGNTDTQYF.

The chain couples TRBV6-2 or TRBV6-3 to TRBJ2-1, with TRBD2 as a possible D gene (6 bases). The CDR3 covers 12 residues. Germline lookup yields CDR1 MNHEY and CDR2 SVGEGT. V was clipped by 6 bases and J by 8 bases, with 11 bases between them. This CDR3 reads CASRGRGDEQFF. DNA for the CDR3: TGTGCCAGCAGAGGGCGGGGCGATGAGCAGTTCTTC.

The chain couples TRBV28 to TRBJ1-1, with D perhaps TRBD1 (5 bases). V gave up 4 bases and J gave up 7 bases, with 10 bases separating them. In germline, CDR1 is MDHEN, CDR2 SYDVKM. The CDR3 runs 12 residues. CDR3 in DNA: TGTGCCAGCAGTTGGGGCTCGGGTGAAGCTTTCTTT. This gives the protein CASSWGSGEAFF. The variable domain in full, completed from reference TRBV28 and TRBJ1-1, reads DVKVTQSSRYLVKRTGEKVFLECVQDMDHENMFWYRQDPGLGLRLIYFSYDVKMKEKGDIPEGYSVSREKKERFSLILESASTNQTSMYLCASSWGSGEAFFGQGTRLTVV.

In this sample, this clonotype turned up once. This chain joins TRBV7-2 and TRBJ1-6, with D perhaps TRBD1 (5 bases). Germline CDR1 reads SGHTA; CDR2 reads FQGNSA. Deletions cut 6 bases from V and 4 bases from J, with 13 bases between. CDR3 length: 15 residues. The CDR3, as DNA: TGTGCCAGCAGTGAGGGGCGCGGTTATAATTCACCCCTCCACTTT. Translating gives CASSEGRGYNSPLHF.

The chain uses TRBV7-2 and TRBJ2-6, with a tentative D call TRBD1 (6 bases). Deletions cut 5 bases from V and 0 bases from J, with 17 bases between. This CDR3 has 18 amino acids. Germline values: CDR1 SGHTA, CDR2 FQGNSA. CDR3 sequence: CASSHRDIRSSGANVLTF. Here the CDR3 DNA reads TGTGCCAGCAGCCACCGGGACATCCGAAGCTCTGGGGCCAACGTCCTGACTTTC.

DNA for the CDR3: TGTGCCACCAGGGGCAGGGGTAATGAAAAACTGTTTTTT. Translated, it gives CATRGRGNEKLFF. V usage is TRBV15 and J usage is TRBJ1-4, with D perhaps matching TRBD1 (6 bases). The CDR3 contains 13 residues. CDR1 is LNHNV, CDR2 YYDKDF, per germline (reference sequence). Between the trimmed V and J ends, which lost 6 bases and 4 bases, there was a span of 9 bases.

The rearrangement uses TRBV3-1 and TRBJ1-4, with TRBD1 matching 9 bases. V lost 4 bases, J lost 7 bases, and 7 bases stayed unmatched. CDR3 length: 15 amino acids. Germline CDR1 LGHDT, CDR2 YNNKEL (reference sequence). The CDR3 DNA sequence: TGTGCCAGCAGCCGGGAACGGACAGGGGTTGAAAAACTGTTTTTT. Protein sequence: CASSRERTGVEKLFF.

The chain's CDR3 is CASSLPLGNGYTF. Here the CDR3 DNA reads TGTGCCAGCAGCCTCCCGTTGGGTAATGGCTACACCTTC. This sequence joins TRBV5-4 and TRBJ1-2, with D hard to call. Germline CDR1 is SGHNT and CDR2 is YYREEE (reference sequence). V lost 4 bases and J lost 6, with 13 bases in between. The CDR3 runs 13 residues.

This rearrangement joins TRBV3-1 to TRBJ1-2; no clear D gene. V lost 0 bases to trimming and J lost 3 bases, with 5 bases between them. The CDR3 runs 13 residues. In germline, CDR1 is LGHDT, CDR2 YNNKEL (reference sequence). The CDR3 loop reads CASSQDRHYGYTF. Here the CDR3 DNA reads TGTGCCAGCAGCCAAGACCGGCACTATGGCTACACCTTC.